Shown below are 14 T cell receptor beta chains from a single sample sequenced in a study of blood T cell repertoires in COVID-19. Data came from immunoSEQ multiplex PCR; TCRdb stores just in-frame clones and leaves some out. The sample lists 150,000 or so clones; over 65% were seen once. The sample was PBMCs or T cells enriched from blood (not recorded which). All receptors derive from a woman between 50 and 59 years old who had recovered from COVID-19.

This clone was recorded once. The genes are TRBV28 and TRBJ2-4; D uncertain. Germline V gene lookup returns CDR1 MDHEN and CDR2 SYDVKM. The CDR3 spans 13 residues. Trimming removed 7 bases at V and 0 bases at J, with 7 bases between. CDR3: CASNPLAKNIQYF. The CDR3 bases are TGTGCCAGCAATCCACTAGCCAAAAACATTCAGTACTTC.

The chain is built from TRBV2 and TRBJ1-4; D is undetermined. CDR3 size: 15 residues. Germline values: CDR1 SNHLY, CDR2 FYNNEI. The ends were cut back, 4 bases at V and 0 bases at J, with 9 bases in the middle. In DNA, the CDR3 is TGTGCCAGCAGTGGCACAGTTGCAACTAATGAAAAACTGTTTTTT. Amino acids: CASSGTVATNEKLFF.

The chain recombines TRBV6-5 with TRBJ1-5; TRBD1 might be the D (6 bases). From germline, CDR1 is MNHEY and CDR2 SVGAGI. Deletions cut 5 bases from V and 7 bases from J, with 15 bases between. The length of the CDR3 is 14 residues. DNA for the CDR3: TGTGCCAGCAGTCCCCAGGGGACACTCCAGCCCCAGCATTTT. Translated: CASSPQGTLQPQHF.

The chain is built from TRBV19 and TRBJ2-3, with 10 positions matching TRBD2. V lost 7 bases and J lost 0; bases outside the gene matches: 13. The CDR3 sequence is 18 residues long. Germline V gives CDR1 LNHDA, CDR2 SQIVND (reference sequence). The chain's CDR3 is CASNSMSGGAGSTDTQYF. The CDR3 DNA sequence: TGTGCCAGTAATTCAATGAGCGGGGGGGCGGGAAGCACAGATACGCAGTATTTT.

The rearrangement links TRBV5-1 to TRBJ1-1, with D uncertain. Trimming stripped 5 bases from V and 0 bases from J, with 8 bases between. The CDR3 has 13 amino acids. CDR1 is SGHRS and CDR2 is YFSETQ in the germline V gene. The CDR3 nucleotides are TGCGCCAGCAGTTTTAGTTTGAACACTGAAGCTTTCTTT. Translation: CASSFSLNTEAFF. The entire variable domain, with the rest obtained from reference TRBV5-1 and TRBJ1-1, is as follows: KAGVTQTPRYLIKTRGQQVTLSCSPISGHRSVSWYQQTPGQGLQFLFEYFSETQRNKGNFPGRFSGRQFSNSRSEMNVSTLELGDSALYLCASSFSLNTEAFFGQGTRLTVV.

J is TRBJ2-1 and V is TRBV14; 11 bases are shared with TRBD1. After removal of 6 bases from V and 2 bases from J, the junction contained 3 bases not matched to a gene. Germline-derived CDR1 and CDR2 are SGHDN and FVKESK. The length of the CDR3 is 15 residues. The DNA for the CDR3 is TGTGCCAGCAGAACGGGACAGGGGGCCTACAATGAGCAGTTCTTC. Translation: CASRTGQGAYNEQFF.

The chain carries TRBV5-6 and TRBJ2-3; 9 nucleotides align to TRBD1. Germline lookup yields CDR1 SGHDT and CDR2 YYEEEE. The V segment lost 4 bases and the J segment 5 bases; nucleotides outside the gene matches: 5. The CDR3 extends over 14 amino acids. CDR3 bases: TGTGCCAGCAGCACGGGACAGGGCAAAGATACGCAGTATTTT. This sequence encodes CASSTGQGKDTQYF.

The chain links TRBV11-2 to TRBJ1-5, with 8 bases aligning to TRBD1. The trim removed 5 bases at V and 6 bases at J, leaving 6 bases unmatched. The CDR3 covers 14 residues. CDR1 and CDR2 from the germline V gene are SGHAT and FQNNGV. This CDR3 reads CASSPGQGPQPQHF. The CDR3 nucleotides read TGTGCCAGCAGCCCCGGACAGGGTCCTCAGCCCCAGCATTTT.

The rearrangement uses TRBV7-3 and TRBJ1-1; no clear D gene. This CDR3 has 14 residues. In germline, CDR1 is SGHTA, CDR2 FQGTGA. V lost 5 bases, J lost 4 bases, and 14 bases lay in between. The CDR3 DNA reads TGTGCCAGCAGCCGGTCGTCGGGTAGCACTGAAGCTTTCTTT. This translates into CASSRSSGSTEAFF.

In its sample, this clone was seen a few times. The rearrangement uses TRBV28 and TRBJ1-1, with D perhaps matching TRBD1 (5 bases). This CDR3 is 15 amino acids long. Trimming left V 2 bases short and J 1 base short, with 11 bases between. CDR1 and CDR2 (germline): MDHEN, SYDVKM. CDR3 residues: CASSLGATKNTEAFF. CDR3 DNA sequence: TGTGCCAGCAGTTTAGGGGCGACCAAGAACACTGAAGCTTTCTTT.

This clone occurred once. The CDR3 DNA reads TGTGCCATCAGAGCCGTACTGACAGGGAATTCACCCCTCCACTTT. Its translation is CAIRAVLTGNSPLHF. The gene calls are TRBV10-3 and TRBJ1-6; 7 bases line up with TRBD1. This CDR3 region has 15 residues. Germline values: CDR1 ENHRY, CDR2 SYGVKD. The V gene end was trimmed by 6 bases and the J gene end by 7 bases; junction bases not matched to a gene: 9.

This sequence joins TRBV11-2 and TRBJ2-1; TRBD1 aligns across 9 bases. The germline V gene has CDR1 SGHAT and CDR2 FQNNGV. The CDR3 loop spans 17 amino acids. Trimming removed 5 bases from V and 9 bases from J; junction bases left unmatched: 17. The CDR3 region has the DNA TGTGCCAGCAGCCCTCGGGGGGCGGGACAGGGTCTTGGTGAGCAGTTCTTC. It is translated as CASSPRGAGQGLGEQFF.

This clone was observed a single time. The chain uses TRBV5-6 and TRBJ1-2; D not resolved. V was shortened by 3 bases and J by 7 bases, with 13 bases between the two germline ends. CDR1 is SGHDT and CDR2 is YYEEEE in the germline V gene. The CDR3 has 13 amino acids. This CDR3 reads CASSYGNYVGYTF. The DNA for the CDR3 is TGTGCCAGCAGCTACGGGAACTATGTTGGCTACACCTTC.

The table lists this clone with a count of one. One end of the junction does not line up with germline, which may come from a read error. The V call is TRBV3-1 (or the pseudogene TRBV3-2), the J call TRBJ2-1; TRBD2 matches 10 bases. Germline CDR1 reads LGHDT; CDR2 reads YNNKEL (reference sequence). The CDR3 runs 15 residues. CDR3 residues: CASSQGSRSGGNQLF. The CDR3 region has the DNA TGTGCCAGCAGCCAAGGTTCACGTAGCGGGGGGAACCAGCTCTTC.